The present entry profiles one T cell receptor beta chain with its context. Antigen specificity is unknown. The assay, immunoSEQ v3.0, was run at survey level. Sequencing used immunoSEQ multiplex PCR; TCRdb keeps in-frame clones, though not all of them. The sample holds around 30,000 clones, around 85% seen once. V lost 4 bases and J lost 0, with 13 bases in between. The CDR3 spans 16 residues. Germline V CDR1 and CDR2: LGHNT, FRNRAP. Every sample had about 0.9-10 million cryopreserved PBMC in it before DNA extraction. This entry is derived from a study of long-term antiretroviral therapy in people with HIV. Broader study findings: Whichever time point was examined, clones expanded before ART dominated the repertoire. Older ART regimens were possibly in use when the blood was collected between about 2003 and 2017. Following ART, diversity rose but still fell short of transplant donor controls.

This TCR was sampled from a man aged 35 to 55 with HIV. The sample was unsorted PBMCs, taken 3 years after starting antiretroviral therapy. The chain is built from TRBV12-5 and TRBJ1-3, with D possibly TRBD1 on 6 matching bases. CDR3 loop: CASGSGQSSSGNTIYF. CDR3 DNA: TGTGCTAGTGGTTCTGGACAGTCAAGCTCTGGAAACACCATATATTTT.